Following are 2 T cell receptor beta chains from one sample sequenced in a study of cytomegalovirus exposure and HLA in healthy donors. In the PCR, 60 Vbeta and 13 Jbeta primers were used. Libraries were prepared by immunoSEQ multiplex PCR; TCRdb keeps only in-frame clonotypes and omits some of them. The sample carries about 230,000 clones, approximately 90% recorded once. The specimen was PBMCs. Receptors originate from a woman between 18 and 29 years old in good health and CMV-seronegative.

A single count supports this clone. The chain employs TRBV29-1 and TRBJ2-5; 7 bases map to TRBD1. The J segment lost 5 bases and the V segment lost 6 bases, leaving 6 bases of the junction unmatched. The CDR3 is made up of 12 amino acids. Germline assignment: CDR1 SQVTM and CDR2 ANQGSEA. CDR3 loop: CSVATGVETQYF. The CDR3 DNA reads as TGCAGCGTCGCCACAGGGGTCGAGACCCAGTACTTC.

Concerning this clone itself: The same CDR3 also results from other DNA sequences found in this sample. V is TRBV27 and J is TRBJ1-1; D unresolved. V was cut by 2 bases and J by 4 bases, with 20 bases left in between. Per germline, CDR1 MNHEY and CDR2 SMNVEV (reference sequence). The CDR3 consists of 17 residues. The DNA of the CDR3 is TGTGCCAGCAGTTTACCAGCATTTACTCGAGGGCTCACTGAAGCTTTCTTT. Amino acids: CASSLPAFTRGLTEAFF.